This TCR beta chain was captured by sequencing in a study of T-cell reconstitution after alpha-beta-depleted transplantation in children. Unique molecular identifiers tagged the TCRbeta library. MiXCR, run by TCRdb on the PCR reads, gives a single entry per CDR3 protein. Of around 380,000 distinct CDR3 sequences in the sample, under 13% are singletons; the top ten hold over 4.5%. This clonotype was observed a handful of times. This TCR was sampled from a human donor who donated a stem cell graft to a child with acute myeloid leukemia. The sequencing used PBMCs from the stem cell graft donor, collected from the stem cell graft.

This CDR3 is CASGGYGYTF. The DNA for the CDR3 is TGTGCCAGCGGAGGGTATGGCTACACCTTC. The chain employs TRBV2 and TRBJ1-2; no reliable D call. In germline, CDR1 is SNHLY, CDR2 FYNNEI. V shed 8 bases and J shed 5 bases, with 6 bases lying between them. The CDR3 contains 10 residues. The full variable domain, its missing parts supplied by reference TRBV2 and TRBJ1-2, is EPEVTQTPSHQVTQMGQEVILRCVPISNHLYFYWYRQILGQKVEFLVSFYNNEISEKSEIFDDQFSVERPDGSNFTLKIRSTKLEDSAMYFCASGGYGYTFGSGTRLTVV.